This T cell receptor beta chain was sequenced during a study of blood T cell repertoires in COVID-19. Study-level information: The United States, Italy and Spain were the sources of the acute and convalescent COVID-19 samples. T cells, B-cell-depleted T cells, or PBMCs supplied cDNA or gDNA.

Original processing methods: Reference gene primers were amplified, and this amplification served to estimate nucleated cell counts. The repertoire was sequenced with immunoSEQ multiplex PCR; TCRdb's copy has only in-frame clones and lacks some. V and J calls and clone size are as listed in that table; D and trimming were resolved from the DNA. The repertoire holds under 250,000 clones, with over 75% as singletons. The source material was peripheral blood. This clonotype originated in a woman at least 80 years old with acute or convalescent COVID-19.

CDR3 bases: TGCGCCAGCAGCCTGGAGGGACACGATCAAGAGACCCAGTACTTC. Its protein product is CASSLEGHDQETQYF. The chain recombines TRBV5-1 with TRBJ2-5, with D perhaps being TRBD1 or TRBD2 (6 bases each). The V gene's germline CDR1 is SGHRS and CDR2 YFSETQ. The CDR3 length is 15 residues. V gave up 4 bases and J gave up 2 bases, with 15 bases separating them.